One and the same sample provided the 3 T cell receptor beta chains below, sequenced in a study of metastatic and nonmetastatic thyroid tumors. MiXCR re-clonotyped the PCR reads for TCRdb. The sample lists roughly 90,000 clones, 14% to 15% occurring once. Thyroid surgery took place with no prior treatment in any patient. The sequencing input was blood. The receptors were sampled from a female donor with papillary thyroid cancer or a benign thyroid nodule (not recorded which). Some clones in this sample may be carry-over from other donors' samples.

As for this clone: A much bigger clone sits one base away, suggesting this may be a read error. V and J are TRBV20-1 and TRBJ2-1; 7 nucleotides line up with TRBD1. There are 14 residues in the CDR3. Germline CDR1 and CDR2: DFQATT and SNEGSKA (reference sequence). V gave up 6 bases and J gave up 8 bases; unmatched junction bases: 13. This chain's CDR3 is CSAAPVQGIHEQFF. CDR3 coding DNA: TGCAGTGCCGCGCCGGTACAGGGGATCCATGAGCAGTTCTTC.

This clone was recorded many times. V is TRBV24-1 and J is TRBJ2-6; the match to TRBD1 covers 11 bases. The CDR3 is 18 amino acids. After removal of 10 bases from V and 0 bases from J, the junction contained 10 bases not matched to a gene. In germline, CDR1 is KGHDR, CDR2 SFDVKD. The CDR3, as DNA: TGTGCCACATCGAACCGGGACAGGGGGATCTCTGGGGCCAACGTCCTGACTTTC. Translated, it gives CATSNRDRGISGANVLTF.

As for this clone: At one of its ends the junction is not consistent with the germline gene, which may arise from a read error. The chain links TRBV18 to TRBJ2-5, with 8 bases identical to TRBD1. Germline V CDR1 and CDR2: KGHSH, LQKENI. CDR3 length equals 14 residues. DNA for the CDR3: TGTGCCAGCTCACAAGGGACAGGTCTGGAGAACCAGTACTTC. Residues: CASSQGTGLENQYF.